The 7 T cell receptor beta chains given below trace back to one sample, sequenced in a study of cytomegalovirus exposure and HLA in healthy donors (dated by TCRdb to the late 2010s). Receptor amplification or capture employed the immunoSEQ multiplex PCR assay. A mixture of 60 forward primers for TCR Vbeta segments and 13 reverse primers for TCR Jbeta segments was used in the multiplex PCR. TCRdb obtained this table from immuneACCESS and retained in-frame rearrangements with V and J assigned. These tables miss some clones; where compared with another copy, unresolved V genes account for less than half of the shortfall, and the remainder is unexplained. The sample yields 30,000 to 40,000 clones; about 65% were counted once. 20% to 25% of the sample is taken by the ten largest. Material for sequencing was PBMCs. The source of these receptors is a man aged 45-60 years in good health and CMV-seropositive.

The chain joins TRBV7-6 to TRBJ1-4; perhaps TRBD1 as D (6 bases). Per the germline V gene, CDR1 is SGHVS and CDR2 is FNYEAQ. The CDR3 sequence is 15 residues long. V lost 6 bases to trimming and J lost 4 bases, with 15 bases between them. The CDR3 DNA sequence: TGTGCCAGCAGTCGACAGACAGGAATTAATGAAAAACTGTTTTTT. Its protein is CASSRQTGINEKLFF.

The rearrangement uses TRBV30 and TRBJ1-2; possible D gene TRBD1, 5 bases. Germline CDR1 and CDR2: GTSNPN and SVGIG (reference sequence). CDR3 length equals 14 residues. V lost 8 bases, J lost 4 bases, and 20 bases lay in between. CDR3 sequence (DNA): TGTGCCCGACACCAGGGTTTGGGGATCTATGGCTACACCTTC. This gives the protein CARHQGLGIYGYTF.

The chain is built from TRBV14 and TRBJ2-7; no definite D call. Per germline, CDR1 SGHDN and CDR2 FVKESK. The V gene lost 1 base and the J gene lost 3 bases, with 13 bases spanning the gap. The CDR3 has 15 residues. CDR3 sequence (DNA): TGTGCCAGCAGCCAAGTGTCAGCAGGTTACTACGAGCAGTACTTC. It codes for CASSQVSAGYYEQYF.

This clone was seen just once. The V and J genes are TRBV11-2 and TRBJ2-1; 11 bases fit TRBD2. Germline V gene data show CDR1 as SGHAT and CDR2 as FQNNGV. The V and J ends lost 5 bases and 9 bases, in that order; junction bases with no gene match: 15. This CDR3 spans 17 amino acids. In nucleotides, the CDR3 is TGTGCCAGCAGCCCTACCTTAGCGGGGGGGCGGCAGGGTGAGCAGTTCTTC. Translated, it gives CASSPTLAGGRQGEQFF.

This clone has only one observation. This rearrangement joins TRBV15 to TRBJ2-7; possibly TRBD2 for D (6 bases). V was pared by 5 bases and J by 2 bases, with 13 bases between. Germline values: CDR1 LNHNV, CDR2 YYDKDF (reference sequence). This CDR3 comprises 14 residues. The CDR3 bases are TGTGCCACCAGCTGGGGTGGGAGGACCTACGAGCAGTACTTC. Amino acid sequence: CATSWGGRTYEQYF.

The CDR3 protein is CASSSRGLEKLFF. CDR3 nucleotide sequence: TGTGCCAGCAGTTCTAGGGGGCTAGAAAAACTGTTTTTT. V usage is TRBV28 and J usage is TRBJ1-4; 7 nucleotides agree with TRBD1. The V segment lost 4 bases and the J segment 8 bases; nucleotides outside the gene matches: 4. Germline values: CDR1 MDHEN, CDR2 SYDVKM. The CDR3 consists of 13 residues.

V gene TRBV30 combines with J gene TRBJ1-3; D is unclear. Per germline, CDR1 GTSNPN and CDR2 SVGIG (reference sequence). CDR3 size: 14 residues. Trimming took 0 bases from V and 1 from J, leaving 7 bases between them. CDR3 region: CAWSVSESGNTIYF. The DNA for the CDR3 is TGTGCCTGGAGTGTTTCTGAGTCTGGAAACACCATATATTTT.